The 22 T cell receptor beta chains below all came from one sample that was sequenced in a study of TIL therapy for anti-PD-1-resistant metastatic lung cancer. Time point noted: pre-treatment sample, taken before nivolumab and TIL therapy. The immunoSEQ assay was v3. The assay was immunoSEQ multiplex PCR, and TCRdb's table has in-frame clones only and misses some. The data contain about 36,000 clones, 73% of them singletons. Material: blood, obtained at baseline. These receptors originate from a person between 25 and 79 years old with non-small cell lung cancer.

This chain links TRBV6-8 with TRBJ1-3, with D uncertain. CDR1 is MNHGY, CDR2 SAAAGT, per germline. V gave up 8 bases and J gave up 1 base, with 9 bases separating them. This CDR3 has 13 residues. The DNA of the CDR3 is TGTGCCAGCGCCCCCGTTTCTGGAAACACCATATATTTT. Translating it yields CASAPVSGNTIYF.

This CDR3 is CASSPIPGQGEAFF. The CDR3 region has the DNA TGTGCCAGCTCACCGATTCCGGGACAGGGTGAAGCTTTCTTT. This rearrangement joins TRBV18 to TRBJ1-1, with 9 bases identical to TRBD1. This CDR3 is 14 amino acids long. The V gene end was trimmed by 3 bases and the J gene end by 7 bases; junction bases not matched to a gene: 6. The V gene's germline CDR1 is KGHSH and CDR2 LQKENI.

The genes are TRBV2 and TRBJ1-3, with a possible D match to TRBD1 (6 bases). Germline V gene data show CDR1 as SNHLY and CDR2 as FYNNEI. The CDR3 extends over 17 amino acids. V lost 1 base, J lost 0 bases, and 13 bases lay in between. The CDR3 sequence: CASSEVAGQSSGNTIYF. CDR3 DNA sequence: TGTGCCAGCAGTGAAGTAGCCGGACAGAGCTCTGGAAACACCATATATTTT.

This chain connects TRBV5-1 to TRBJ2-7; a weak D match, TRBD1 (5 bases). The germline V gene has CDR1 SGHRS and CDR2 YFSETQ. The CDR3 sequence is 13 residues long. The germline V and J ends were trimmed by 2 bases and 5 bases, with 11 bases remaining between them. The CDR3 is CASSFKGAHEQYF. The CDR3 DNA is TGCGCCAGCAGCTTCAAAGGGGCCCACGAGCAGTACTTC.

J is TRBJ2-7 and V is TRBV4-3; 11 nucleotides agree with TRBD2. The CDR3 has 17 amino acids. CDR1 LGHNA and CDR2 YSLEER come from the germline V gene. V was pared by 2 bases and J by 0 bases, with 6 bases of the junction left unmatched. CDR3 coding DNA: TGCGCCAGCAGCCAATATTTTAGCGGGGGGGCCTCCTACGAGCAGTACTTC. Translating gives CASSQYFSGGASYEQYF.

The chain couples TRBV28 to TRBJ1-4, with TRBD1 as a possible D gene (6 bases). Germline assignment: CDR1 MDHEN and CDR2 SYDVKM. V was cut by 4 bases and J by 7 bases, with 16 bases left in between. This CDR3 is 15 amino acids long. This CDR3 is CASSYPGRGSEKLFF. The CDR3, as DNA: TGTGCCAGCAGTTACCCCGGCAGGGGAAGTGAAAAACTGTTTTTT.

The chain has TRBV28 and TRBJ2-5; 10 bases line up with TRBD1. The CDR3 covers 16 residues. The germline CDR1 and CDR2 sequences are MDHEN and SYDVKM. The V gene end was trimmed by 3 bases and the J gene end by 2 bases; junction bases not matched to a gene: 6. CDR3 in amino acids: CASSFTGTGEQETQYF. For the CDR3, the DNA is TGTGCCAGCAGTTTCACCGGGACAGGGGAACAAGAGACCCAGTACTTC.

A single count supports this clone. This chain connects TRBV5-1 to TRBJ2-7; D may correspond to TRBD1 or TRBD2 (5 bases each). The CDR3 contains 14 residues. The V end lost 2 bases, the J end lost 2 bases, and 11 bases lay between the germline ends. Germline values: CDR1 SGHRS, CDR2 YFSETQ. As DNA, the CDR3 is TGCGCCAGCAGCTTATTAGGGGAGACCTACGAGCAGTACTTC. Translated, it gives CASSLLGETYEQYF.

This sequence joins TRBV29-1 and TRBJ1-2; 7 nucleotides align to TRBD1. V gave up 6 bases and J gave up 5 bases; unmatched junction bases: 9. Per the germline V gene, CDR1 is SQVTM and CDR2 is ANQGSEA. This CDR3 comprises 13 residues. The CDR3 sequence: CSVSPGRGYGYTF. The CDR3 DNA sequence: TGCAGCGTCTCACCTGGCAGGGGGTATGGCTACACCTTC.

The chain recombines TRBV28 with TRBJ1-6; no clear D. CDR3 length equals 11 residues. V shed 4 bases and J shed 13 bases, with 8 bases lying between them. Germline V gene sequence: CDR1 MDHEN, CDR2 SYDVKM. The DNA of the CDR3 is TGTGCCAGCAGTTCCGGAGACCCCCTCCACTTT. Its protein is CASSSGDPLHF.

V is TRBV5-4 and J is TRBJ2-1; 10 bases fit TRBD2. This CDR3 contains 16 residues. Trimming cost V 4 bases and J 3 bases; bases outside gene matches: 7. Germline CDR1 reads SGHNT; CDR2 reads YYREEE (reference sequence). The DNA of the CDR3 is TGTGCCAGCAGCCCAGCCAGCGGGAGGGTCTACAATGAGCAGTTCTTC. Residues: CASSPASGRVYNEQFF.

The chain recombines TRBV6-1 with TRBJ2-5, with D possibly TRBD2 on 6 matching bases. The V gene lost 1 base and the J gene lost 0 bases, with 15 bases spanning the gap. CDR3 size: 17 residues. In germline, CDR1 is MNHNS, CDR2 SASEGT. The CDR3 coding sequence is TGTGCCAGCAGTGAAGATAAACTAGCTCTTTACCAAGAGACCCAGTACTTC. This translates into CASSEDKLALYQETQYF.

The chain joins TRBV2 to TRBJ2-3; the D gene is possibly TRBD2 (5 bases). V lost 6 bases and J lost 2, with 12 bases in between. The germline V gene encodes CDR1 SNHLY and CDR2 FYNNEI. This CDR3 is built from 14 residues. CDR3 DNA: TGTGCCAGCAGCTCCAGCGGTTCCACAGATACGCAGTATTTT. Translating it yields CASSSSGSTDTQYF.

In this sample, this clone is medium-sized. V and J are TRBV21-1 and TRBJ1-2. TRBV21-1 is described as a pseudogene. This CDR3 is 15 amino acids long. This CDR3 reads CASSKISEIPYGYTF. CDR3 coding DNA: TGTGCCAGCAGCAAAATTTCGGAGATCCCTTATGGCTACACCTTC.

The chain couples TRBV28 to TRBJ2-7; D is uncertain. The CDR3 is 14 amino acids. Trimming removed 7 bases at V and 3 bases at J, with 16 bases between. Germline V lookup: CDR1 MDHEN, CDR2 SYDVKM. CDR3 sequence reads: CASTVETRSYEQYF. The CDR3 DNA is TGTGCCAGCACCGTCGAGACAAGAAGCTACGAGCAGTACTTC. Supplemented by reference TRBV28 and TRBJ2-7, the full variable domain reads DVKVTQSSRYLVKRTGEKVFLECVQDMDHENMFWYRQDPGLGLRLIYFSYDVKMKEKGDIPEGYSVSREKKERFSLILESASTNQTSMYLCASTVETRSYEQYFGPGTRLTVT.

The chain couples TRBV28 to TRBJ1-5; 8 nucleotides align to TRBD1. The ends lost 4 bases at V and 3 bases at J; junction bases unmatched: 5. Germline assignment: CDR1 MDHEN and CDR2 SYDVKM. The CDR3 consists of 15 residues. The CDR3 DNA sequence: TGTGCCAGCAGTTCGCCAGGGGGCCTCAATCAGCCCCAGCATTTT. It translates to CASSSPGGLNQPQHF.

This clone was counted between two and nine times. The chain uses TRBV19 and TRBJ1-1, with unresolved D. Looked up from germline, CDR1 is LNHDA and CDR2 is SQIVND (reference sequence). The V and J ends lost 7 bases and 7 bases respectively, with 13 bases between them. The CDR3 covers 12 residues. CDR3 amino acids: CASNKGVGEAFF. The CDR3 DNA sequence: TGTGCCAGTAATAAGGGAGTGGGTGAAGCTTTCTTT.

The J gene is TRBJ1-2, the V gene TRBV28; tentatively, D is TRBD1 (6 bases). Deletions cut 6 bases from V and 2 bases from J, with 7 bases between. The CDR3 runs to 12 residues. Germline CDR1 reads MDHEN; CDR2 reads SYDVKM. The CDR3 spells CASRTGNYGYTF. For the CDR3, the DNA is TGTGCCAGCAGAACAGGGAACTATGGCTACACCTTC.

In its sample, this clone was seen once. This CDR3 is CASSGNSGGNQPQHF. CDR3 DNA: TGTGCCAGCAGTGGGAATTCAGGGGGTAATCAGCCCCAGCATTTT. The chain is built from TRBV6-1 and TRBJ1-5, with 7 positions matching TRBD1. The CDR3 contains 15 residues. The trim removed 4 bases at V and 4 bases at J, leaving 7 bases unmatched. Per the germline V gene, CDR1 is MNHNS and CDR2 is SASEGT.

This sequence joins TRBV5-5 and TRBJ2-1; 8 bases agree with TRBD2. The V gene end was trimmed by 0 bases and the J gene end by 6 bases; junction bases not matched to a gene: 5. The CDR3 contains 15 residues. The germline gives CDR1 SGHKS, CDR2 YYEKEE (reference sequence). The CDR3: CASSLELLAANEQFF. CDR3 sequence (DNA): TGTGCCAGCAGCTTGGAGTTACTAGCGGCCAATGAGCAGTTCTTC.

This clone was detected only once. The chain joins TRBV2 to TRBJ1-6; D gene unclear. V gave up 5 bases and J gave up 2 bases, with 10 bases separating them. Per germline, CDR1 SNHLY and CDR2 FYNNEI. The CDR3 totals 15 residues. The CDR3 DNA is TGTGCCAGCAGTTCGAGGGAACCCTATAATTCACCCCTCCACTTT. Translation: CASSSREPYNSPLHF.

This sequence joins TRBV19 and TRBJ2-7, with D perhaps TRBD1 or TRBD2 (5 bases each). The germline CDR1 and CDR2 sequences are LNHDA and SQIVND (reference sequence). V was clipped by 6 bases and J by 7 bases, with 19 bases between them. CDR3 length: 14 amino acids. CDR3 region: CASRPSATGAEQYF. CDR3 nucleotides: TGTGCCAGTAGACCCTCCGCGACCGGGGCAGAGCAGTACTTC.